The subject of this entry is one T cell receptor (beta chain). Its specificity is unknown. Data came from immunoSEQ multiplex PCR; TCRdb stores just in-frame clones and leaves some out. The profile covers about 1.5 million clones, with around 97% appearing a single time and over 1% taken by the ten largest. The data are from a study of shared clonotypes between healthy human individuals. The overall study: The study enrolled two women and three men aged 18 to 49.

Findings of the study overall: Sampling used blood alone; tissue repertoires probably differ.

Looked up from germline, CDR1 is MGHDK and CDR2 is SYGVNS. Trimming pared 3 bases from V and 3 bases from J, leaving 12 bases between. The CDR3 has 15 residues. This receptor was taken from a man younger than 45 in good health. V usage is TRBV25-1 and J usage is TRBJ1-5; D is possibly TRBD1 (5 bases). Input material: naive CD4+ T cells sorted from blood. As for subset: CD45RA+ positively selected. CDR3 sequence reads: CASSDRAHTNQPQHF. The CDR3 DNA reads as TGTGCCAGCAGTGACAGGGCGCATACCAATCAGCCCCAGCATTTT.